These 3 T cell receptor beta chains came from one sample sequenced in a study of blood T cell repertoires in COVID-19. The method was immunoSEQ multiplex PCR; TCRdb's version includes in-frame clones alone and lacks a portion of them. The table has about 170,000 clones, approximately 90% seen once. The sequenced sample consisted of peripheral blood. The receptor source for this set is a man between 45 and 60 years old who had recovered from COVID-19.

V and J are TRBV4-2 and TRBJ2-5; D is perhaps TRBD1 (7 bases). The CDR3 is made up of 14 amino acids. The V gene lost 3 bases and the J gene lost 2 bases, with 10 bases spanning the gap. The germline gives CDR1 LGHNA, CDR2 YNFKEQ. CDR3 sequence (DNA): TGTGCCAGCAGCCAGCCAGGGGGGCAAGAGACCCAGTACTTC. This codes for CASSQPGGQETQYF.

This rearrangement joins TRBV6-1 to TRBJ2-5; TRBD2 is a possible D gene (5 bases). Trimming pared 6 bases from V and 5 bases from J, leaving 28 bases between. Germline CDR1 MNHNS, CDR2 SASEGT. CDR3 size: 18 residues. The DNA for the CDR3 is TGTGCCAGCAGCGAAACATACAAAAGCGGTCCCGCCCGGGAGACCCAGTACTTC. Residues: CASSETYKSGPARETQYF.

The V gene is TRBV2, the J gene TRBJ2-4; D gene uncertain. This CDR3 comprises 16 residues. Germline CDR1 and CDR2: SNHLY and FYNNEI. V lost 3 bases, J lost 3 bases, and 15 bases lay in between. The CDR3 DNA reads as TGTGCCAGCAGTGAGCAGATTTTATCGGGCAAAAACATTCAGTACTTC. Translating it yields CASSEQILSGKNIQYF.